This TCR beta chain was sequenced for a study of T cells in Graves' hyperthyroidism and ophthalmopathy. Across the whole study: Upon initial diagnosis and before any treatment, peripheral blood was collected.

The CDR3 runs 14 residues. Germline CDR1 and CDR2: SGHRS and YFSETQ. The V and J ends lost 0 bases and 1 base respectively, with 8 bases between them. The CDR3 regions of TCR beta were amplified from RNA transcripts. A first-round RT-PCR of the TCR CDR3 used the HTBI primer set. Using its own MiXCR run on the multiplex PCR reads, TCRdb lists one record per CDR3 protein. The sample lists about 290,000 distinct CDR3 sequences; approximately 12% were seen once. Study-wide points: Ophthalmopathy was distinguished from stable hyperthyroidism by 13 V-J signatures. In the blood, most expanded thyroid clonotypes above 0.001 appeared as well.

This clonotype was counted only a few times. What it binds is unknown. Sequenced input: blood. The chain employs TRBV5-1 and TRBJ2-7; no clear D gene. The clonotype comes from a woman aged 25 to 39 with Graves' hyperthyroidism that later progressed to Graves' ophthalmopathy. Here the CDR3 reads CASSLAYGSYEQYF. The CDR3 DNA follows: TGCGCCAGCAGCTTGGCTTACGGTTCCTACGAGCAGTACTTC.